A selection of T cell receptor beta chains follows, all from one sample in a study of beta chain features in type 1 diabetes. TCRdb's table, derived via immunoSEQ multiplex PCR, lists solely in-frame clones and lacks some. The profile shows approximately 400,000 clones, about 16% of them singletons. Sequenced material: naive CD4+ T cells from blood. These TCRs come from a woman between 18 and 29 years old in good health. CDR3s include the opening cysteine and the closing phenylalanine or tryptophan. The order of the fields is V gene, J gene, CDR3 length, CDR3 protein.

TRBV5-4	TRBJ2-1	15	CASSPGTSGTNEQFF
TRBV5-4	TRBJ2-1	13	CASSRDRDGEQFF
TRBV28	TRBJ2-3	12	CASSSPLSTQYF
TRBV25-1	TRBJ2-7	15	CASSEWATGTYEQYF
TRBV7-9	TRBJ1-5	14	CASSPQGPYQPQHF
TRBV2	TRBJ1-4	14	CASKDGTANEKLFF
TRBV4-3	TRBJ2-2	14	CASGLTSGSGELFF
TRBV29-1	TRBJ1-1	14	CSFNVGTGGTEAFF
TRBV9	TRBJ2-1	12	CASSVGVNEQFF
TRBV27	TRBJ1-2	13	CASSIRGQSGYTF
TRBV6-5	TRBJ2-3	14	CASSSDTFTDTQYF
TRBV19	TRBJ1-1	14	CASTRDRGRDEAFF
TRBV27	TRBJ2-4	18	CASSLWGQGALAKNIQYF
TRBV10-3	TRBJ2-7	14	CAISAGTSSYEQYF
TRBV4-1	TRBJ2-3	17	CASSQDGTSGFTDTQYF
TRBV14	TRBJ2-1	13	CASSPSSYNEQFF
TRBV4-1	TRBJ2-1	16	CASSLTSREFYNEQFF
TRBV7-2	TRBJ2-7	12	CASSQQGYEQYF
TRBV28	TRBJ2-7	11	CASRTSGEQYF
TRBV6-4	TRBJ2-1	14	CASRPSGSYNEQFF
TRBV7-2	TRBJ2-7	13	CASSPRNFYEQYF
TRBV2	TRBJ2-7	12	CADRDRGSEQYF
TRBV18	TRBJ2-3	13	CASSPDRGDTQYF
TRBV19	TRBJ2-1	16	CASSRPGLPSYNEQFF
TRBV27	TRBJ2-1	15	CASSRPGLASDEQFF
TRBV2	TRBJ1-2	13	CASRGTVNYGYTF
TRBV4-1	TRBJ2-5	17	CASSQNALMGRAETQYF
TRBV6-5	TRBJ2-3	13	CASHRSGRETQYF
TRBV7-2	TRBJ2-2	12	CASSQYTGELFF
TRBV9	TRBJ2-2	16	CASSVVTGAGAGELFF
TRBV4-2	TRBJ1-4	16	CASSQDQPPGGEKLFF
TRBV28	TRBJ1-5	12	CASNQLNQPQHF